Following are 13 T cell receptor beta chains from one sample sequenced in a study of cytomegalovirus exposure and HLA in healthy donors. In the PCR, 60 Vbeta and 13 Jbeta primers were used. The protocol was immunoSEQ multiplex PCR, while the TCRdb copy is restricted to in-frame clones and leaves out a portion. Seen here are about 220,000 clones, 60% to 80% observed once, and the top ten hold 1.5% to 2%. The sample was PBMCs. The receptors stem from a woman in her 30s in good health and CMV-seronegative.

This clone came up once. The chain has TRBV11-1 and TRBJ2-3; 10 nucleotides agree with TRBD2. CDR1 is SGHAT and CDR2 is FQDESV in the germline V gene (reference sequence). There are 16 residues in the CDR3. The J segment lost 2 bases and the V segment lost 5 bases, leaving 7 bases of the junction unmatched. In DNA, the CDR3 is TGTGCCAGCAGCGCAAGACTAGCGGGCTCCACAGATACGCAGTATTTT. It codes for CASSARLAGSTDTQYF.

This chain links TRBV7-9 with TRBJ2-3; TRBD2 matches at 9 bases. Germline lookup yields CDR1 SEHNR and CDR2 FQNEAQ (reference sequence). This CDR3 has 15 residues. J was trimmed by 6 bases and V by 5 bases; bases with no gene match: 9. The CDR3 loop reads CASSGSGGALDTQYF. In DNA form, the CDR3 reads TGTGCCAGCAGCGGTAGCGGGGGCGCCTTGGATACGCAGTATTTT.

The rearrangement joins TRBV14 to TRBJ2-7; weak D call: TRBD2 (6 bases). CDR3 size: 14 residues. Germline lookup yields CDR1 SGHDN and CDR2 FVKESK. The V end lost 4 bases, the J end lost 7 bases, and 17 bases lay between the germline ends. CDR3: CASSPRDWPREQYF. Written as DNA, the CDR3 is TGTGCCAGCAGCCCCCGGGACTGGCCTCGAGAGCAGTACTTC.

The CDR3 DNA sequence: TGTGCCAGCAGTCGGGGCGAGTTAGCGGGGGGGAGGAATACGCAGTATTTT. Encoded protein: CASSRGELAGGRNTQYF. V usage is TRBV2 and J usage is TRBJ2-3; 11 nucleotides match TRBD2. Unmatched junction bases numbered 14, after V lost 5 bases and J lost 7 bases. This CDR3 comprises 17 residues. CDR1 and CDR2 (germline): SNHLY, FYNNEI.

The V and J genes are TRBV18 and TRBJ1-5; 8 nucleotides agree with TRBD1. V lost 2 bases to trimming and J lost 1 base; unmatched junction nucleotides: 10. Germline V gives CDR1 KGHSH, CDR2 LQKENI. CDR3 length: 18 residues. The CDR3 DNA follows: TGTGCCAGCTCACCAGGACAGGGTGCGGGGGTAAGCAATCAGCCCCAGCATTTT. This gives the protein CASSPGQGAGVSNQPQHF.

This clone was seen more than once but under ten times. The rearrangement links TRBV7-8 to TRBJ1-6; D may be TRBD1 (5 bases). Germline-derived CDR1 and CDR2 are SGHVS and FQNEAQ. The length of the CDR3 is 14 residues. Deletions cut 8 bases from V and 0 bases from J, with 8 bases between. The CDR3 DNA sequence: TGTGCCAGCTTCACAGGCTCCTATAATTCACCCCTCCACTTT. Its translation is CASFTGSYNSPLHF. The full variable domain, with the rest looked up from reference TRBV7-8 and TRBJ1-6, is GAGVSQSPRYKVAKRGQDVALRCDPISGHVSLFWYQQALGQGPEFLTYFQNEAQLDKSGLPSDRFFAERPEGSVSTLKIQRTQQEDSAVYLCASFTGSYNSPLHFGNGTRLTVT.

CDR3 amino acids: CASSFAGKVETQYF. DNA of the CDR3: TGTGCCAGCAGTTTTGCAGGGAAGGTGGAGACCCAGTACTTC. The rearrangement uses TRBV27 and TRBJ2-5, with D possibly matching TRBD1 (5 bases). Looked up from germline, CDR1 is MNHEY and CDR2 is SMNVEV (reference sequence). Trimming shortened V by 3 bases and J by 5 bases, and 13 bases separated the two germline ends. The CDR3 runs to 14 residues.

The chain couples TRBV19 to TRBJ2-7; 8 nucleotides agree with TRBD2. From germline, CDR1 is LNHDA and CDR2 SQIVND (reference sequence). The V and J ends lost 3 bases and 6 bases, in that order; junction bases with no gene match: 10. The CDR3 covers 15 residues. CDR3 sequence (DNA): TGTGCCAGTAGTATCTCTCCAACTAGCGGTATCGAGCAGTACTTC. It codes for CASSISPTSGIEQYF.

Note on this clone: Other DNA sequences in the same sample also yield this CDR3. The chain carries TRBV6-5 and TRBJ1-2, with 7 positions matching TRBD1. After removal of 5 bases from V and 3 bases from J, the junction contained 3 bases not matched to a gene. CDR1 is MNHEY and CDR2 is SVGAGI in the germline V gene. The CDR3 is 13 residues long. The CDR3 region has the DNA TGTGCCAGCAGTAGAACAGGGGACTATGGCTACACCTTC. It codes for CASSRTGDYGYTF.

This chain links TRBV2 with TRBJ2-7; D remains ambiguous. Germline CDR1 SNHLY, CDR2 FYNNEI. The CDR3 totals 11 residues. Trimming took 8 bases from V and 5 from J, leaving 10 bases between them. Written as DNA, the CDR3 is TGTGCCAGCGGGCAGGCCAACGAGCAGTACTTC. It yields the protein CASGQANEQYF.

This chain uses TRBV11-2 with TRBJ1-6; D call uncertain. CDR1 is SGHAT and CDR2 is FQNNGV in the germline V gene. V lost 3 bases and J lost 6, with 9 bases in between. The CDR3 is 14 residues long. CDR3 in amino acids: CASSFSYANSPLHF. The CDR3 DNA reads TGTGCCAGCAGCTTCAGTTACGCTAATTCACCCCTCCACTTT. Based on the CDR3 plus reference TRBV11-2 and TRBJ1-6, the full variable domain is EAGVAQSPRYKIIEKRQSVAFWCNPISGHATLYWYQQILGQGPKLLIQFQNNGVVDDSQLPKDRFSAERLKGVDSTLKIQPAKLEDSAVYLCASSFSYANSPLHFGNGTRLTVT.

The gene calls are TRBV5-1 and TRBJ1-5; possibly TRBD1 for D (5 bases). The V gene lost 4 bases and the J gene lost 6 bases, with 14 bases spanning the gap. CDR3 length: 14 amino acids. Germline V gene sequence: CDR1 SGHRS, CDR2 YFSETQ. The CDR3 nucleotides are TGCGCCAGCAGCATAGGGACGGGGGGTCAGCCCCAGCATTTT. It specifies CASSIGTGGQPQHF.

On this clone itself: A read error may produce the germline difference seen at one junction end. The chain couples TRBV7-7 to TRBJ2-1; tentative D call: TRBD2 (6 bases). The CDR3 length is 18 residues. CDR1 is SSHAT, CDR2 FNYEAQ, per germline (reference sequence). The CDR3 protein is CASSLENWRADLDNEQFF. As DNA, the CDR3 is TGTGCTAGCAGCTTAGAAAATTGGAGGGCGGATTTAGACAATGAGCAGTTCTTC.